This paragraph reports one T cell receptor (beta chain). This table comes from immunoSEQ multiplex PCR, and its TCRdb copy is limited to in-frame clones, with some not included. The data show hundreds of thousands of clones, approximately 86% seen once. Trimming cost V 4 bases and J 8 bases; bases outside gene matches: 15. CDR1 is KGHDR, CDR2 SFDVKD, per germline. The CDR3 loop spans 19 amino acids. This entry comes from a study of blood T cell repertoires in COVID-19. About the research overall: The analysed material was cDNA or gDNA that came from T cells, B-cell-depleted T cells, or PBMCs.

The sequenced material came from peripheral blood. This receptor was taken from a man between 65 and 85 years old with acute or convalescent COVID-19. This chain links TRBV24-1 with TRBJ2-1; 14 nucleotides agree with TRBD2. The CDR3 spells CATSDPKSLTSGRADEQFF. DNA of the CDR3: TGTGCCACCAGTGACCCTAAGAGCCTGACTAGCGGGAGGGCCGATGAGCAGTTCTTC.